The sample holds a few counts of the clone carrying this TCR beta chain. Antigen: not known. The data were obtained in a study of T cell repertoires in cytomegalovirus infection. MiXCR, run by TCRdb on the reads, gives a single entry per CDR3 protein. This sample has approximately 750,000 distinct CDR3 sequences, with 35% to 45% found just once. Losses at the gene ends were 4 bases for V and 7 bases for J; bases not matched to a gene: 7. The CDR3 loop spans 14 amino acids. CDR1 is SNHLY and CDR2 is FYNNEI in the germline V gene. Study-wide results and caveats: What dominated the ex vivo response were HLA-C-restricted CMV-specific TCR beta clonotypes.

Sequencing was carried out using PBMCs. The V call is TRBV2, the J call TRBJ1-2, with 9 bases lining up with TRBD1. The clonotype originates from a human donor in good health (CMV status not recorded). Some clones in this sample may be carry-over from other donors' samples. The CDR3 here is CASSVTGGASGYTF. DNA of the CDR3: TGTGCCAGCAGTGTTACAGGGGGCGCATCTGGCTACACCTTC.